These 13 T cell receptor beta chains came from one sample sequenced in a study of cytomegalovirus exposure and HLA in healthy donors. In the PCR, 60 Vbeta and 13 Jbeta primers were used. Using immunoSEQ multiplex PCR, the repertoire was profiled, and TCRdb retains in-frame clones only, with some absent. This repertoire shows about 190,000 clones, 75% to 90% found once; its top ten account for approximately 0.31%. Sequences were obtained from PBMCs. The receptors stem from a woman aged 30 to 39 in good health and CMV-seronegative.

The rearrangement links TRBV10-3 to TRBJ1-1; 9 positions agree with TRBD1. Trimming removed 8 bases from V and 1 base from J; junction bases left unmatched: 8. Germline CDR1 reads ENHRY; CDR2 reads SYGVKD. This CDR3 has 15 residues. The CDR3 loop reads CAIGRDRAANTEAFF. The CDR3 region has the DNA TGTGCCATCGGCCGGGACAGGGCGGCGAACACTGAAGCTTTCTTT.

The chain couples TRBV6-1 to TRBJ2-2, with D possibly being TRBD2 (5 bases). CDR3 length equals 13 residues. Germline V lookup: CDR1 MNHNS, CDR2 SASEGT. Trimming took off 4 bases at V and 7 bases at J, with 10 bases between the two ends. CDR3 nucleotide sequence: TGTGCCAGCAGTGCGGACTTAGGCGGGGAGCTGTTTTTT. It codes for CASSADLGGELFF.

V is TRBV5-6 and J is TRBJ2-1, with D possibly being TRBD1 (5 bases). This CDR3 region has 13 residues. V shed 2 bases and J shed 4 bases, with 7 bases lying between them. Germline CDR1 is SGHDT and CDR2 is YYEEEE. The CDR3 reads CASSLKGYNEQFF. For the CDR3, the DNA is TGTGCCAGCAGCTTAAAGGGGTACAATGAGCAGTTCTTC.

The genes are TRBV14 and TRBJ2-3; 7 bases match TRBD1. CDR1 and CDR2 from the germline V gene are SGHDN and FVKESK. Unmatched junction bases numbered 1, after V lost 3 bases and J lost 4 bases. The CDR3 has 13 residues. CDR3 in amino acids: CASSHTGADTQYF. The CDR3 nucleotides read TGTGCCAGCAGCCACACAGGGGCAGATACGCAGTATTTT.

This clone came up a few times. The chain combines TRBV27 with TRBJ2-7; 7 nucleotides align to TRBD1. Trimming removed 5 bases from V and 3 bases from J; junction bases left unmatched: 4. Per the germline V gene, CDR1 is MNHEY and CDR2 is SMNVEV (reference sequence). The CDR3 covers 13 residues. The CDR3 DNA sequence: TGTGCCAGCAGTCCAAGACAGGGCTACGAGCAGTACTTC. Translation: CASSPRQGYEQYF.

This rearrangement joins TRBV9 to TRBJ2-7, with 11 bases matching TRBD1. This CDR3 region has 15 residues. Trimming cost V 3 bases and J 5 bases; bases outside gene matches: 7. Germline V gene lookup returns CDR1 SGDLS and CDR2 YYNGEE. CDR3 amino acids: CASSAGPGQGDEQYF. The CDR3 coding sequence is TGTGCCAGCAGCGCTGGACCGGGACAGGGGGACGAGCAGTACTTC.

The chain combines TRBV19 with TRBJ2-2; perhaps TRBD2 as D (5 bases). The CDR3 sequence is 15 residues long. The V end lost 4 bases, the J end lost 4 bases, and 13 bases lay between the germline ends. CDR1 and CDR2 (germline): LNHDA, SQIVND (reference sequence). CDR3 in amino acids: CASSSLRVSTGELFF. In nucleotides, the CDR3 is TGTGCCAGTAGTAGTCTGCGGGTTAGCACCGGGGAGCTGTTTTTT. Using reference TRBV19 and TRBJ2-2 for the parts outside the CDR3, the full variable domain is DGGITQSPKYLFRKEGQNVTLSCEQNLNHDAMYWYRQDPGQGLRLIYYSQIVNDFQKGDIAEGYSVSREKKESFPLTVTSAQKNPTAFYLCASSSLRVSTGELFFGEGSRLTVL.

The chain employs TRBV6-1 and TRBJ1-5; D is possibly TRBD1 (5 bases). The CDR3 length is 13 residues. The V gene's germline CDR1 is MNHNS and CDR2 SASEGT. Trimming cost V 6 bases and J 4 bases, with 10 bases left between them. CDR3 sequence (DNA): TGTGCCAGCAGCCGACAGACAAATCAGCCCCAGCATTTT. Translation gives CASSRQTNQPQHF.

The rearrangement uses TRBV5-1 and TRBJ2-7; 10 bases are shared with TRBD1. Germline lookup yields CDR1 SGHRS and CDR2 YFSETQ. Trimming at V came to 2 bases and at J to 8 bases, leaving 7 bases not matched to a gene. This CDR3 contains 14 residues. The CDR3 loop is CASSLAGTGEKQYF. DNA of the CDR3: TGCGCCAGCAGCTTAGCCGGGACAGGGGAAAAGCAGTACTTC. Full variable domain (missing parts from reference TRBV5-1 and TRBJ2-7): KAGVTQTPRYLIKTRGQQVTLSCSPISGHRSVSWYQQTPGQGLQFLFEYFSETQRNKGNFPGRFSGRQFSNSRSEMNVSTLELGDSALYLCASSLAGTGEKQYFGPGTRLTVT.

The genes are TRBV4-1 and TRBJ1-2; D gene uncertain. V dropped 0 bases and J dropped 4 bases, with 15 bases sitting between them. Germline loops: CDR1 MGHRA, CDR2 YSYEKL. CDR3 size: 16 residues. The CDR3 bases are TGCGCCAGCAGCCAAGAAGCAGGCGAACCAAGCTATGGCTACACCTTC. The encoded protein is CASSQEAGEPSYGYTF.

The V and J genes are TRBV6-1 and TRBJ1-1; tentative D call: TRBD1 (5 bases). The germline V gene encodes CDR1 MNHNS and CDR2 SASEGT. V lost 5 bases to trimming and J lost 3 bases, with 10 bases between them. This CDR3 spans 13 amino acids. CDR3 sequence reads: CASSRGGDTEAFF. As DNA, the CDR3 is TGTGCCAGCAGTAGGGGAGGAGACACTGAAGCTTTCTTT.

This clone was seen a handful of times. The chain combines TRBV7-6 with TRBJ1-2, with D uncertain. The CDR3 contains 15 residues. V gave up 1 base and J gave up 0 bases, with 9 bases separating them. Germline V CDR1 and CDR2: SGHVS, FNYEAQ. The CDR3 DNA reads as TGTGCCAGCAGCTTAGGGGTCACAGCTAACTATGGCTACACCTTC. As protein: CASSLGVTANYGYTF.

The CDR3 sequence: CASSPGTGMGSYEQYF. CDR3 nucleotide sequence: TGTGCCAGCAGTCCCGGGACAGGGATGGGGTCCTACGAGCAGTACTTC. The chain joins TRBV27 to TRBJ2-7, with 9 bases fitting TRBD1. Germline V CDR1 and CDR2: MNHEY, SMNVEV (reference sequence). J gave up 1 base and V 5 bases, and 9 bases lay outside the gene matches. The CDR3 runs to 16 residues.